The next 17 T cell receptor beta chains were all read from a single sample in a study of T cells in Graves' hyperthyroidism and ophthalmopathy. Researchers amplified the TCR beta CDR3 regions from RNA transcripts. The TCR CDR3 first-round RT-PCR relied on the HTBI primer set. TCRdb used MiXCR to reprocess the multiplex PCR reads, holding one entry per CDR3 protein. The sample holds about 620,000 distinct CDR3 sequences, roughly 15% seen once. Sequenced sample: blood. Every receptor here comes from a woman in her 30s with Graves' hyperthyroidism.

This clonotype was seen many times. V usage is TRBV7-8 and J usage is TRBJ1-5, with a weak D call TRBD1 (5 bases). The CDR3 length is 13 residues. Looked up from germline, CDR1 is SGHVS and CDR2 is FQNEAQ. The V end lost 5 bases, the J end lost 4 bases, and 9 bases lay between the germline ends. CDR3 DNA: TGTGCCAGCAGCCCACAGGTGAATCAGCCCCAGCATTTT. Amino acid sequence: CASSPQVNQPQHF. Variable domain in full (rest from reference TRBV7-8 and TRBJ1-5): GAGVSQSPRYKVAKRGQDVALRCDPISGHVSLFWYQQALGQGPEFLTYFQNEAQLDKSGLPSDRFFAERPEGSVSTLKIQRTQQEDSAVYLCASSPQVNQPQHFGDGTRLSIL.

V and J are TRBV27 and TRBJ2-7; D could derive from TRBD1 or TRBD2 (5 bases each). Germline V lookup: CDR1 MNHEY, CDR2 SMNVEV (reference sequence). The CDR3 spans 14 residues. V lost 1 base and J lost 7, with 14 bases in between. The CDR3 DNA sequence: TGTGCCAGCAGTTTATTGGGAGAGGGGTGGGAGCAGTACTTC. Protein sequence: CASSLLGEGWEQYF.

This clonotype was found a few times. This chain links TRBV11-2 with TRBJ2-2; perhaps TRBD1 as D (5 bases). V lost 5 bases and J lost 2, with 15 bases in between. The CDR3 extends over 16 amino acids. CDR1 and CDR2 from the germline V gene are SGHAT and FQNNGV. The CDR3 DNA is TGTGCCAGCAGCCCCGGCACAGGTTACAACACCGGGGAGCTGTTTTTT. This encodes CASSPGTGYNTGELFF. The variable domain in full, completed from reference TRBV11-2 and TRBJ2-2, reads EAGVAQSPRYKIIEKRQSVAFWCNPISGHATLYWYQQILGQGPKLLIQFQNNGVVDDSQLPKDRFSAERLKGVDSTLKIQPAKLEDSAVYLCASSPGTGYNTGELFFGEGSRLTVL.

The CDR3 reads CASSPQGAANYLTGSGANVLTF. The CDR3 nucleotides are TGTGCCAGCAGCCCACAGGGGGCGGCCAATTACTTGACTGGCTCTGGGGCCAACGTCCTGACTTTC. The V call is TRBV28, the J call TRBJ2-6; the match to TRBD1 covers 9 bases. The V gene end was trimmed by 6 bases and the J gene end by 0 bases; junction bases not matched to a gene: 21. Germline V gene lookup returns CDR1 MDHEN and CDR2 SYDVKM. CDR3 length: 22 residues.

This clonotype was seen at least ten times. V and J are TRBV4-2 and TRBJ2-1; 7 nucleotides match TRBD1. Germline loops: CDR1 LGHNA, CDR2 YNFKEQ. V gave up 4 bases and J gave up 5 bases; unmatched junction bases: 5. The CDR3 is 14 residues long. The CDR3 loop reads CASSPPDRNNEQFF. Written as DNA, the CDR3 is TGTGCCAGCAGCCCCCCGGACAGGAACAATGAGCAGTTCTTC.

CDR3 sequence: CSARPIRDSNTYEQYF. The CDR3 coding sequence is TGCAGTGCTAGACCGATCCGGGACAGCAACACCTACGAGCAGTACTTC. V gene TRBV20-1 combines with J gene TRBJ2-7, with 7 bases aligning to TRBD1. Losses at the gene ends were 2 bases for V and 2 bases for J; bases not matched to a gene: 12. Germline lookup yields CDR1 DFQATT and CDR2 SNEGSKA (reference sequence). The CDR3 is 16 residues long.

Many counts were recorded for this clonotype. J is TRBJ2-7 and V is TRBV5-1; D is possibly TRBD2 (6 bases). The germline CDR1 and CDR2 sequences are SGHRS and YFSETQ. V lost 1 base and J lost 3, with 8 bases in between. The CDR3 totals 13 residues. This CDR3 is CASSLISGYEQYF. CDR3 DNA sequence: TGCGCCAGCAGCTTGATTAGCGGCTACGAGCAGTACTTC.

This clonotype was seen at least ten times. The CDR3 here is CASSSLQGAAFF. The CDR3 DNA reads as TGTGCCAGCAGCTCCCTTCAGGGGGCCGCTTTCTTT. The J gene is TRBJ1-1, the V gene TRBV11-2; 8 positions agree with TRBD1. Germline CDR1 SGHAT, CDR2 FQNNGV. After removal of 4 bases from V and 11 bases from J, the junction contained 6 bases not matched to a gene. This CDR3 is 12 amino acids long.

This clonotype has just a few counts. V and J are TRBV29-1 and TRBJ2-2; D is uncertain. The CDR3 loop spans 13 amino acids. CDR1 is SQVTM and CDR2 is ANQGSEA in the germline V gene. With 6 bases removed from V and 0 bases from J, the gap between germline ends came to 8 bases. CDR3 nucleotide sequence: TGCAGCGTACGACAAGCGAACACCGGGGAGCTGTTTTTT. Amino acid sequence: CSVRQANTGELFF.

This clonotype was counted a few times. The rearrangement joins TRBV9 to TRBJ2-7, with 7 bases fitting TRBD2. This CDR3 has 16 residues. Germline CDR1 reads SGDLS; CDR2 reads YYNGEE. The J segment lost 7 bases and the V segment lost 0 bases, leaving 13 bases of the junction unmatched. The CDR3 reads CASSVVSSGGFEEQYF. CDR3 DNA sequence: TGTGCCAGCAGCGTAGTCTCTAGCGGAGGTTTTGAGGAGCAGTACTTC.

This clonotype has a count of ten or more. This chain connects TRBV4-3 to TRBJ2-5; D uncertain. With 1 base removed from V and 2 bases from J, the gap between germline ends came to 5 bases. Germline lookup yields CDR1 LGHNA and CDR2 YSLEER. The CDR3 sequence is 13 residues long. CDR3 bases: TGCGCCAGCAGCCAAGTATTGCAAGAGACCCAGTACTTC. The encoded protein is CASSQVLQETQYF.

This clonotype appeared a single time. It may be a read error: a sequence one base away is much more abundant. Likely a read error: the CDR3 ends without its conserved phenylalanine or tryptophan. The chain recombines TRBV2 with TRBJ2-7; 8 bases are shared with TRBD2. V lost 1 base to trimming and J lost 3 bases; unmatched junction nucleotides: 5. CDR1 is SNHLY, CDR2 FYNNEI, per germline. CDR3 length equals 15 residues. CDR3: CASSEVGGGGYEQYL. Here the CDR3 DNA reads TGTGCCAGCAGTGAAGTCGGGGGGGGGGGCTACGAGCAGTACCTC.

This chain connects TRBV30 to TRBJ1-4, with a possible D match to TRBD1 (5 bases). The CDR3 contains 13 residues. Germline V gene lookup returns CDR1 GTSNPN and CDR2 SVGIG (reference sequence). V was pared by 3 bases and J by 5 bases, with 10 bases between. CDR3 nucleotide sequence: TGTGCCTGGAGCCCGGGACGGAATGAAAAACTGTTTTTT. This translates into CAWSPGRNEKLFF.

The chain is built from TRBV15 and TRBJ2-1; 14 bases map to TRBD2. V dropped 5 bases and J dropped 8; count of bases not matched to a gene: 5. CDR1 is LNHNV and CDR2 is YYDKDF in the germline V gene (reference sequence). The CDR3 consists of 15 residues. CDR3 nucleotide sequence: TGTGCCACCAGCTCGGGACTAGCGGGAGTCTATGAGCAGTTCTTC. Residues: CATSSGLAGVYEQFF.

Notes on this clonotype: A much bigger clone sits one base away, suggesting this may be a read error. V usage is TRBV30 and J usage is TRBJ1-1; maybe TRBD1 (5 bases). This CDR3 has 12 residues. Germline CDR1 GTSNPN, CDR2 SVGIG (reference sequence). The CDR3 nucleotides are TGTGTCTGGCACGAGATGGGGGGGAAAGCTTTCTTT. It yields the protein CVWHEMGGKAFF.

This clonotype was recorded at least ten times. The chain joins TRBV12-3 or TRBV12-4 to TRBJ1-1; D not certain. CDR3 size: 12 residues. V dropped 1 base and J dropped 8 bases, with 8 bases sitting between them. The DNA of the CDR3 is TGTGCCAGCAGTTTAGGGGCCTCCGAAGCTTTCTTT. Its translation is CASSLGASEAFF.

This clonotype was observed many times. The CDR3 sequence is CASSLTVRASPYEQYF. CDR3 nucleotides: TGTGCCAGCAGTTTAACGGTACGGGCAAGTCCCTACGAGCAGTACTTC. The gene calls are TRBV28 and TRBJ2-7; no clear D. This CDR3 spans 16 amino acids. The V gene's germline CDR1 is MDHEN and CDR2 SYDVKM. V was clipped by 2 bases and J by 2 bases, with 16 bases between them.